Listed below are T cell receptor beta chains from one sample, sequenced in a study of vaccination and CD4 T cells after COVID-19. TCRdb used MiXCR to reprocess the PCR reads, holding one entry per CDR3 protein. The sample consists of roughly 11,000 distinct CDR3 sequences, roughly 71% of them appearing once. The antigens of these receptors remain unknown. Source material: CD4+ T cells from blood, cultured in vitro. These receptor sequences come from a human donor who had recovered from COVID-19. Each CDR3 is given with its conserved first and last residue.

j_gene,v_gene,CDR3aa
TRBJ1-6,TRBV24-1,CATTGPMRQGVNSYNSPLHF
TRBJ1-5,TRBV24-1,CATSDTDREGLPQHF
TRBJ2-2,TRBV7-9,CASSLETGTGTGELFF
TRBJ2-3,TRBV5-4,CASSPGTSGSLSTDTQYF
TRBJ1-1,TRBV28,CASSLSGEGDTEAFF
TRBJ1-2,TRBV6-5,CASSFGGGTSNYGYTF
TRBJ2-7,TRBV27,CASSPISRPRGGYEQYF
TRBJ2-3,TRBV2,CASGDADTQYF
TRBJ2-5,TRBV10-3,CAISERTSGQETQYF
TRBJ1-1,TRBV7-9,CASSPLGRSTEAFF
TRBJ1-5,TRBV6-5,CASSYSQAAEPQHF
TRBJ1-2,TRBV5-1,CASSLKIPGNLDGYTF
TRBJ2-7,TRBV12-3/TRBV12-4,CASSPGQTFEKYF
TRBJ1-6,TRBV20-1,CSARGITSGANSPLHF
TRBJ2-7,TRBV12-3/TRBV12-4,CASSPGPEQYF
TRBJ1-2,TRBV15,CATSRSVLTGTGEGYTF
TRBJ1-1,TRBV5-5,CASSGFSNTEAFF
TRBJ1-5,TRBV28,CASSRDRGIGGQPQHF
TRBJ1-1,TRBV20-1,CSAREGTTGATEAFF
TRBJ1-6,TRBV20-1,CSARDYRDPTSYNSPLHF
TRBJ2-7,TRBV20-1,CSAGLENYLDEQYF
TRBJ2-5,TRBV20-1,CSARVQQETQYF
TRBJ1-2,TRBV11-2,CASRNNRGLGYGYTF
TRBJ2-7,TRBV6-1,CASTLNRGAYEQYF
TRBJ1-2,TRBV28,CASWGSGSIDGYTF
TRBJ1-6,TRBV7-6,CASSTVNSPLHF
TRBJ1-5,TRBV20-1,CSVTADSNQPQHF
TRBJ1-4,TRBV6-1,CASSDRQGAVEKLFF
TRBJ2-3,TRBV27,CASDGIIGQGRRTDTQYF
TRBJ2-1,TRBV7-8,CASSLTGQNSYNEQFF
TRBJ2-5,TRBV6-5,CASSYGTNMLGSETQYF
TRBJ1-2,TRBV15,CATSSRGALGYTF
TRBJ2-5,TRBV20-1,CSAPSGTPNQETQYF
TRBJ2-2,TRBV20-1,CSAGRAGIGELFF
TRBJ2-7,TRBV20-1,CSARDRLVGYEQYF
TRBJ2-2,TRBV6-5,CASSYPTGAGGGTGELFF
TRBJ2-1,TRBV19,CASSASGTRTYNEQFF
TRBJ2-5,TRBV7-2,CASSLAGGLRVQKETQYF
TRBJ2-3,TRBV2,CASSVPELAGATDTQYF
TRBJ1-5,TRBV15,CATSRDRGHSGNQPQHF
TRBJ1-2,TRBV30,CAWSVSGWAGYTF
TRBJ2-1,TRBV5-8,CASRTYPAARYNEQFF
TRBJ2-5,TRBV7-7,CASSNQETQYF
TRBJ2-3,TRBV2,CASASPGGPDTQYF
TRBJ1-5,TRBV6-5,CASSYPRANQPQHF
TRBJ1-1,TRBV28,CASSLPRRENTEAFF
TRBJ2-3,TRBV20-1,CSARDLGLAGVGTDTQYF
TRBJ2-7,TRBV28,CASRPGTGGEGQYF
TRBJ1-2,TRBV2,CASRAGSQGGYGYTF
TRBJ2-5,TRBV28,CASSSPAPAETQYF
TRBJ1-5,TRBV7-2,CASSTRGQQPQHF
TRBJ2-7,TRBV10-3,CATRDDSYEQYF
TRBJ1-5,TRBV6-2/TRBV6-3,CASSYGPRGGINQPQHF